This T cell receptor beta chain is drawn from a study of shared clonotypes between healthy human individuals. CDR1 and CDR2 from the germline V gene are LNHDA and SQIVND (reference sequence). CDR3 length: 15 residues. Deletions cut 6 bases from V and 5 bases from J, with 18 bases between. It was around 100 million PBMCs that unsorted samples used for genomic DNA. Genomic DNA of every subset was divided equally among multiple immunoSEQ plates. Sequencing used immunoSEQ multiplex PCR; TCRdb keeps in-frame clones, though not all of them. The sample lists hundreds of thousands of clones, roughly 83% seen once, with over 10% in the top ten.

This sequence was found in a woman aged 40 to 50 in good health. Some clones in this sample may be carry-over from other donors' samples. Sequenced input: PBMCs. The chain employs TRBV19 and TRBJ2-3; D is perhaps TRBD1 (5 bases). This chain's CDR3 is CASRRQILSRDTQYF. The CDR3 DNA reads TGTGCCAGTAGAAGACAGATACTCAGTCGAGATACGCAGTATTTT.